This entry is about one T cell receptor beta chain. Antigen unknown. V was trimmed by 6 bases and J by 5 bases, leaving 11 bases between them. Germline V lookup: CDR1 MGHDK, CDR2 SYGVNS. The CDR3 runs to 13 residues. Primers for the PCR totalled 60 Vbeta and 13 Jbeta. Sequencing was performed with immunoSEQ multiplex PCR; in TCRdb, only in-frame clones are kept and a portion is missing. Its clone listing holds about 140,000 clones. The data are from a study of cytomegalovirus exposure and HLA in healthy donors. Notes on the study in general: In a later analysis, at a false discovery rate of 0.05, approximately 16,000 TCR beta sequences were associated with HLA alleles.

The source material was PBMCs. The sequence came from a man aged 35 to 55 in good health and CMV-seronegative. The V call is TRBV25-1, the J call TRBJ1-5; D is possibly TRBD1 (6 bases). CDR3: CASSHRVDQPQHF. CDR3 sequence (DNA): TGTGCCAGCAGCCACAGGGTAGATCAGCCCCAGCATTTT.